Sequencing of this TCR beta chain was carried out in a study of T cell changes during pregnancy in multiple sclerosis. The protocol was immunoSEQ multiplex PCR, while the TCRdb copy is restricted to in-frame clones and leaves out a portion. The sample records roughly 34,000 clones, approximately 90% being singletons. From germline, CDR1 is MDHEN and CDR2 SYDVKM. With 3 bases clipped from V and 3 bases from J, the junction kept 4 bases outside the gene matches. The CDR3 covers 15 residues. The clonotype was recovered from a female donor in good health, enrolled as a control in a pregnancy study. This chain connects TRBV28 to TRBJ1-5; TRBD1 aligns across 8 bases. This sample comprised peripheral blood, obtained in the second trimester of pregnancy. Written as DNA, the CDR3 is TGTGCCAGCAGTTTCCTGGACAGGGACAATCAGCCCCAGCATTTT. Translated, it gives CASSFLDRDNQPQHF.